This TCR beta chain was identified in a study of T cell responses to AZD1222 COVID-19 vaccine. Profiling relied on immunoSEQ multiplex PCR, and the TCRdb table lists in-frame clones only, not all of them. The sample holds 100,000 to 150,000 clones, 90% seen once. The study, taken as a whole, reports: Among the donors, most were white British and more were female, and clonal diversity was possibly underestimated. Within unmutated variant regions lay the reported targets of nearly half of spike-specific TCRs.

On this clone itself: The antigen remains unidentified.

The clonotype was recovered from an adult in good health. The sample consisted of peripheral blood, taken on day 0 of MenACWY control vaccination.

Here the CDR3 reads CASSEASRETQYF. DNA of the CDR3: TGTGCCAGCAGCGAAGCGTCTCGAGAGACCCAGTACTTC. The chain carries TRBV28 and TRBJ2-5; D unclear. The V and J ends lost 6 bases and 4 bases respectively, with 12 bases between them. Germline CDR1 and CDR2: MDHEN and SYDVKM. This CDR3 is built from 13 residues. Complete variable domain (other parts from reference TRBV28 and TRBJ2-5): DVKVTQSSRYLVKRTGEKVFLECVQDMDHENMFWYRQDPGLGLRLIYFSYDVKMKEKGDIPEGYSVSREKKERFSLILESASTNQTSMYLCASSEASRETQYFGPGTRLLVL.